This T cell receptor beta chain was found in a study of cytomegalovirus exposure and HLA in healthy donors. The CDR3 totals 13 residues. CDR1 LGHNT and CDR2 FRNRAP come from the germline V gene. V dropped 6 bases and J dropped 4 bases, with 12 bases sitting between them. PCR employed 60 Vbeta and 13 Jbeta primers. Data came from immunoSEQ multiplex PCR; TCRdb stores just in-frame clones and leaves some out. This sample has approximately 170,000 clones, with approximately 71% found just once. This clone was counted only a few times. What it recognizes is unknown. General study findings and limits: The Asian-associated ancestry cluster reportedly had fewer N-insertions than the approximately 650-donor mean in a later analysis. Some TCR beta chains (164 of them) were listed as cytomegalovirus-associated.

The clonotype was recovered from a girl aged 10-17 years in good health and CMV-seronegative. What was sequenced was PBMCs. The chain employs TRBV12-5 and TRBJ1-1, with D maybe TRBD1 (6 bases). CDR3 in DNA: TGTGCTAGTGGGCGAGGGGGTGGCACTGAAGCTTTCTTT. It codes for CASGRGGGTEAFF.